The entry below describes one T cell receptor (beta chain). Sequencing used immunoSEQ multiplex PCR; TCRdb keeps in-frame clones, though not all of them. The sample has some 46,000 clones; around 82% are singletons. The data derive from a study of PD-1 blockade in classical Hodgkin lymphoma. Study in general: The study gave patients nivolumab 3 mg/kg intravenously every 2 weeks.

Brentuximab vedotin exposure varied, and every patient relapsed after autologous stem cell transplantation. The germline CDR1 and CDR2 sequences are MGHRA and YSYEKL. The V end lost 7 bases, the J end lost 2 bases, and 17 bases lay between the germline ends. CDR3 size: 15 residues. This TCR derives from a human donor with classical Hodgkin lymphoma. The specimen was peripheral blood mononuclear cells (PBMCs), collected before the second cycle of nivolumab. The V call is TRBV4-1, the J call TRBJ2-5; maybe TRBD2 (6 bases). CDR3 loop: CASTTNAGRQETQYF. Here the CDR3 DNA reads TGCGCCAGCACCACAAATGCGGGGCGACAAGAGACCCAGTACTTC.